The source of this T cell receptor (beta chain) is a study of T cells in Graves' hyperthyroidism and ophthalmopathy (dated by TCRdb to 2018 to 2020). As for the study more broadly: Peripheral blood was sampled at the time of initial diagnosis, prior to any treatment. In addition, the study compared T-cell repertoires in thyroid tissue and in blood from a handful of Graves' hyperthyroidism patients. The paper reports TCR Vbeta CDR3 sequencing of 130 to 150 peripheral blood samples: under 45 ophthalmopathy, 70 to 85 hyperthyroidism and around 17 progressor patients. The roughly 100 discovery patients were randomly split 7:3 into training and test sets. Following sampling, methimazole starting at 30 mg daily was given to hyperthyroidism patients, and high-dose intravenous methylprednisolone was given to ophthalmopathy patients. To identify distinguishing TCR V-J signatures, a discovery cohort of 100 or so patients was used, comprising under 45 with Graves' ophthalmopathy and under 60 with stable Graves' hyperthyroidism. Prospective prediction of ophthalmopathy was tested in an independent validation cohort consisting of roughly 20 hyperthyroidism patients and about 17 patients who later progressed to ophthalmopathy.

What the research found in general, with its limitations: In validation, the model predicted progression to ophthalmopathy with around 71% sensitivity and 72.22% specificity, a median of 6.5 months before onset. Most expanded thyroid clonotypes (frequency above 0.001) were also found in blood, which suggests that blood repertoires may mirror thyroid immune responses. No statistical method was used to set the sample size in advance, and investigators knew the group allocation. In cross-validation, a model built on a 13 V-J signature told ophthalmopathy apart from stable hyperthyroidism with 85% to 90% sensitivity and roughly 83% specificity, and in testing the same model reached 80%/75%.

TCR beta CDR3 regions were amplified from RNA transcripts. A first-round RT-PCR of the TCR CDR3 used the HTBI primer set with the Qiagen OneStep RT-PCR kit. Libraries were constructed in a second round of multiplex PCR, after which size selection and purification were carried out. Sequencing of the libraries was done on an Illumina HiSeq2000 using paired-end 100 bp reads. The study's processing was this. SOAPnuke was used to process the raw data, throwing out any read that contained adapters or uncalled bases, had a mean Phred below 15, or lacked an exact constant-primer or identifier match. COPE v1.2.5 was used to merge high-quality paired reads, and clonotypes were defined as unique nucleotide sequences. MiTCR v1.1 was used to align the clonotypes against IMGT TRBV, TRBD and TRBJ reference segments. The analysis included only V-J combinations with a frequency above 0.0001, which together covered about 99% of the repertoires. The TCS score was defined as F50 (clonal expansion) divided by E x V (chaos), with BLOSUM62-based TCRdist calculated between CDR3 peptides within each V-J. Welch's t-statistics and random forest reduced just over 500 V-J features to 10 to 15, which were used in a naive Bayes classifier (R e1071). The raw public reads went through TCRdb reprocessing: fastp at Q25, MiXCR clone calling, in-frame beta chains kept. Duplicate CDR3 protein sequences are folded into a single record with the most common DNA and genes. The V and J calls were not made by the authors but by TCRdb's processing. Counted in this sample were approximately 600,000 distinct CDR3 sequences; approximately 13% of them appeared once. Of the sample, almost 6% is held by the ten largest clones.

Germline trimming amounts to 2 bases on V and 8 bases on J, with 7 as the count of junction bases outside the gene matches. Inclusive of the bounding cysteine and phenylalanine, the CDR3 is 15 residues long. Only the CDR3 part of the read is kept: 45 bases, read in frame from the first base. The germline V gene gives CDR1 as SGDLS and CDR2 as YYNGEE. Hyperthyroidism patients were newly diagnosed, had a disease duration of under 2 months, and were aged 18 to 65 years. Patients with uncontrolled infections, other autoimmune diseases, pregnancy or lactation were excluded. Diagnoses relied on clinical symptoms, serum thyroxine and TRAb, thyroid ultrasound and orbital computed tomography. Blood from progressor patients was collected at the time of first diagnosis with hyperthyroidism, before any ophthalmopathy symptoms had appeared. PBMCs were isolated from 7.5 to 10 ml of fresh peripheral blood by Ficoll-Paque density gradient centrifugation. Progressor patients were initially diagnosed with Graves' hyperthyroidism and developed ophthalmopathy during follow-up. Trizol reagent was used to extract total RNA, and RNA quality was then checked on an Agilent 2100 Bioanalyzer.

In its sample, this clonotype was seen many times. The antigen it recognizes is unknown. Base qualities are missing; no much larger clone stands one base away. This TCR was recovered from a woman in her 30s with Graves' hyperthyroidism that later progressed to Graves' ophthalmopathy. The rearranged chain carries TRBV9 and TRBJ2-1; a stretch of 10 junction bases matches TRBD1. Source material: blood. The DNA sequence follows: TGTGCCAGCAGCGTGACAGGGGGCTCGGGTGATGAGCAGTTCTTC. Translated, it gives CASSVTGGSGDEQFF.